What follows describes a single T cell receptor beta chain. Its antigen is unidentified. These data originate in a study of Ad26.COV2.S vaccination and SARS-CoV-2 variants. Study-level findings and limits: Spike-specific responses of CD8+ and CD4+ T cells were reported to display substantial breadth after vaccination. Vaccinated individuals (as opposed to placebo recipients) had higher spike-specific TCR breadth.

Stated treatment: roughly 19 received Ad26.COV2.S at low or high dose, single or two shots; about 5 received placebo; per-sample allocation not given. Samples came from day 63 after the first vaccine or placebo injection. A Boston donor was an adult aged 18-55 years. TCRdb's copy holds only in-frame clones and misses some; the assay was immunoSEQ multiplex PCR. The profile shows 380,000 or so clones, 86% of them singletons. Looked up from germline, CDR1 is MDHEN and CDR2 is SYDVKM. This CDR3 is built from 15 residues. V was cut by 5 bases and J by 3 bases, with 13 bases left in between. This clonotype was sampled from a person aged 18-65 years who received the Ad26.COV2.S COVID-19 vaccine or a placebo. Sequences were derived from peripheral blood, sampled in a trial of Ad26.COV2.S vaccine versus placebo. The V and J genes are TRBV28 and TRBJ1-4; D may be TRBD1 (5 bases). The CDR3 DNA reads as TGTGCCAGCAGTCTCCAGGGTAACCCTAATGAAAAACTGTTTTTT. Protein sequence: CASSLQGNPNEKLFF. Based on the CDR3 plus reference TRBV28 and TRBJ1-4, the full variable domain is DVKVTQSSRYLVKRTGEKVFLECVQDMDHENMFWYRQDPGLGLRLIYFSYDVKMKEKGDIPEGYSVSREKKERFSLILESASTNQTSMYLCASSLQGNPNEKLFFGSGTQLSVL.